A single TCR beta chain is shown here with its context. This specimen belongs to a study of blood T cell repertoires in COVID-19. About the study: Donors in the United States, Italy and Spain gave samples during acute or convalescent COVID-19. Sample material is recorded as cDNA or gDNA derived from T cells, B-cell-depleted T cells, or PBMCs.

This CDR3 is 16 amino acids long. Germline V gene data show CDR1 as LGHNT and CDR2 as FRNRAP. The V and J ends lost 0 bases and 6 bases respectively, with 14 bases between them. In the original workflow: Amplification of reference gene primers provided the estimated nucleated cell counts. The method was immunoSEQ multiplex PCR; TCRdb's version includes in-frame clones alone and lacks a portion of them. The D gene and trimming were derived from the DNA, and the V and J assignments and clone size from that table. The table shows about 300,000 clones, with roughly 91% occurring only once. The V and J genes are TRBV12-5 and TRBJ2-2; D is perhaps TRBD1 (6 bases). The sequence came from a man aged 35 to 55 with acute or convalescent COVID-19. Specimen: peripheral blood. The CDR3 DNA is TGTGCTAGTGGTTTGGTACTGGCAGGGGTTGCCGGGGAGCTGTTTTTT. It is translated as CASGLVLAGVAGELFF.